This entry lists 25 T cell receptor beta chains sequenced from one sample in a study of shared clonotypes between healthy human individuals. Profiling relied on immunoSEQ multiplex PCR, and the TCRdb table lists in-frame clones only, not all of them. The sample has approximately 640,000 clones, more than 70% seen once. The sequenced sample consisted of memory CD4+ T cells sorted from blood. The subset here: CD45RA-negative fraction. The receptors were sampled from a woman younger than 45 in good health.

The chain employs TRBV20-1 and TRBJ2-7, with a possible D match to TRBD1 (6 bases). V was clipped by 6 bases and J by 5 bases, with 11 bases between them. Germline V CDR1 and CDR2: DFQATT, SNEGSKA (reference sequence). The CDR3 extends over 11 amino acids. The CDR3 reads CSAKDRHEQYF. CDR3 DNA sequence: TGCAGTGCGAAGGACAGACACGAGCAGTACTTC.

This chain uses TRBV5-1 with TRBJ2-5; 7 nucleotides align to TRBD1. CDR1 is SGHRS and CDR2 is YFSETQ in the germline V gene. This CDR3 has 15 amino acids. V lost 5 bases and J lost 5; bases outside the gene matches: 12. CDR3 coding DNA: TGCGCCAGCAGTTTACAGGGGCGGTTAAGGGAGACCCAGTACTTC. Its protein is CASSLQGRLRETQYF.

This chain joins TRBV25-1 and TRBJ1-5; no clear D gene. The CDR3 spans 12 residues. V was pared by 1 base and J by 5 bases, with 3 bases between. CDR1 MGHDK and CDR2 SYGVNS come from the germline V gene. The CDR3 reads CASSESDQPQHF. CDR3 bases: TGTGCCAGCAGTGAATCCGATCAGCCCCAGCATTTT.

The rearrangement uses TRBV15 and TRBJ1-2; TRBD1 matches at 12 bases. Germline V CDR1 and CDR2: LNHNV, YYDKDF (reference sequence). The junction had 3 bases not matched to a gene; V was cut back by 1 base and J by 3 bases. This CDR3 contains 16 residues. For the CDR3, the DNA is TGTGCCACCAGCAGAGCCGGGACAGGGGGCCACTATGGCTACACCTTC. It translates to CATSRAGTGGHYGYTF.

The gene calls are TRBV28 and TRBJ2-1; D gene unclear. The CDR3 covers 14 residues. Germline-derived CDR1 and CDR2 are MDHEN and SYDVKM. V lost 3 bases and J lost 4, with 10 bases in between. The CDR3 bases are TGTGCCAGCAGTTTTATGGGTCTGTACAATGAGCAGTTCTTC. Residues: CASSFMGLYNEQFF.

The chain uses TRBV28 and TRBJ2-2; D gene unclear. The CDR3 sequence is 15 residues long. Per the germline V gene, CDR1 is MDHEN and CDR2 is SYDVKM. Trimming took off 3 bases at V and 3 bases at J, with 11 bases between the two ends. For the CDR3, the DNA is TGTGCCAGCAGTTTGGCCGGAACTGACACCGGGGAGCTGTTTTTT. It is translated as CASSLAGTDTGELFF.

This sequence joins TRBV6-5 and TRBJ1-2; D perhaps matches TRBD1 (6 bases). Germline V gene sequence: CDR1 MNHEY, CDR2 SVGAGI. The CDR3 is 15 amino acids. Trimming shortened V by 6 bases and J by 3 bases, and 17 bases separated the two germline ends. The CDR3 sequence: CASRSTGLADYGYTF. The CDR3 coding sequence is TGTGCCAGCAGATCAACAGGGTTAGCGGACTATGGCTACACCTTC.

The rearrangement joins TRBV7-2 to TRBJ1-2, with 12 nucleotides matching TRBD1. Germline-derived CDR1 and CDR2 are SGHTA and FQGNSA. Trimming at V came to 1 base and at J to 8 bases, leaving 11 bases not matched to a gene. The CDR3 length is 17 residues. The CDR3: CASSLGSVGQGARGYTF. As DNA, the CDR3 is TGTGCCAGCAGCTTAGGCTCGGTGGGACAGGGGGCGCGGGGCTACACCTTC.

This sequence joins TRBV7-2 and TRBJ2-5, with D perhaps TRBD1 (6 bases). Trimming stripped 5 bases from V and 2 bases from J, with 18 bases between. CDR3 length: 16 residues. CDR1 and CDR2 from the germline V gene are SGHTA and FQGNSA. The CDR3: CASSQGGTFRQETQYF. As DNA, the CDR3 is TGTGCCAGCAGCCAAGGGGGTACCTTCCGACAAGAGACCCAGTACTTC.

This rearrangement joins TRBV25-1 to TRBJ1-1; D gene ambiguous. CDR1 MGHDK and CDR2 SYGVNS come from the germline V gene. V was cut by 3 bases and J by 7 bases, with 15 bases left in between. The CDR3 extends over 14 amino acids. The CDR3 spells CASSELSGSGEAFF. The CDR3 DNA is TGTGCCAGCAGTGAGCTCAGTGGTTCGGGTGAAGCTTTCTTT.

V gene TRBV4-2 combines with J gene TRBJ2-3, with D unresolved. Germline loops: CDR1 LGHNA, CDR2 YNFKEQ. This CDR3 spans 15 amino acids. V was clipped by 0 bases and J by 2 bases, with 9 bases between them. CDR3 region: CASSQDGRYTDTQYF. CDR3 sequence (DNA): TGTGCCAGCAGCCAAGATGGCAGATACACAGATACGCAGTATTTT.

The CDR3 sequence: CASSESAQLGQYF. The CDR3 DNA reads as TGCGCCAGCAGTGAGTCAGCCCAACTAGGGCAGTACTTC. V and J are TRBV10-2 and TRBJ2-4, with a possible D match to TRBD2 (5 bases). Trimming removed 0 bases at V and 13 bases at J, with 13 bases between. This CDR3 is built from 13 residues. Looked up from germline, CDR1 is WSHSY and CDR2 is SAAADI.

The rearrangement uses TRBV6-1 and TRBJ2-3; D not certain. Germline CDR1 and CDR2: MNHNS and SASEGT. The CDR3 is 13 amino acids. V dropped 4 bases and J dropped 3 bases, with 8 bases sitting between them. In DNA form, the CDR3 reads TGTGCCAGCAGTGGAAAACGGACAGATACGCAGTATTTT. It is translated as CASSGKRTDTQYF.

V gene TRBV6-5 combines with J gene TRBJ2-4; TRBD1 is a possible D gene (5 bases). V dropped 5 bases and J dropped 13 bases, with 15 bases sitting between them. The CDR3 is 12 amino acids. The germline V gene has CDR1 MNHEY and CDR2 SVGAGI. Here the CDR3 reads CASSEDSSQQYF. CDR3 coding DNA: TGTGCCAGCAGTGAAGACAGTTCTCAGCAGTACTTC.

The chain carries TRBV7-3 and TRBJ2-1; tentatively, D is TRBD1 or TRBD2 (5 bases each). Per the germline V gene, CDR1 is SGHTA and CDR2 is FQGTGA. V lost 1 base and J 3 bases, leaving 16 bases between the germline ends. The length of the CDR3 is 17 residues. CDR3 nucleotides: TGTGCCAGCAGCTTAAAAACAGGATCTCGGGACTACAATGAGCAGTTCTTC. The encoded protein is CASSLKTGSRDYNEQFF.

The chain carries TRBV28 and TRBJ1-5; 7 bases fit TRBD1. CDR1 MDHEN and CDR2 SYDVKM come from the germline V gene. V lost 5 bases and J lost 6; bases outside the gene matches: 7. This CDR3 comprises 14 residues. CDR3 coding DNA: TGTGCCAGCAGTGCCACCCACAGGGGTCAGCCCCAGCATTTT. Protein sequence: CASSATHRGQPQHF.

This clone was counted ten times or more. This chain links TRBV2 with TRBJ2-1; no firm D call. There are 15 residues in the CDR3. Germline CDR1 SNHLY, CDR2 FYNNEI. Trimming left V 2 bases short and J 5 bases short, with 13 bases between. CDR3 sequence (DNA): TGTGCCAGCAGTGAAATAGGTCTAGGAAACAATGAGCAGTTCTTC. Its translation: CASSEIGLGNNEQFF.

This chain joins TRBV10-1 and TRBJ2-3; 7 nucleotides align to TRBD1. This CDR3 has 15 residues. Germline CDR1 reads WNHNN; CDR2 reads SYGVQD (reference sequence). The ends lost 5 bases at V and 3 bases at J; junction bases unmatched: 8. In nucleotides, the CDR3 is TGCGCCAGCAGTCGGGTCCTGGGACAGACAGATACGCAGTATTTT. It translates to CASSRVLGQTDTQYF.

The chain couples TRBV28 to TRBJ2-7, with 7 nucleotides matching TRBD1. Germline CDR1 MDHEN, CDR2 SYDVKM. Trimming removed 4 bases from V and 2 bases from J; junction bases left unmatched: 8. The CDR3 loop spans 15 amino acids. The CDR3 loop is CASSSPSTGPYEQYF. In nucleotides, the CDR3 is TGTGCCAGCAGTTCCCCCTCGACAGGGCCCTACGAGCAGTACTTC.

The chain couples TRBV16 to TRBJ1-2, with a tentative D call TRBD1 (5 bases). In germline, CDR1 is KGHSY, CDR2 FQNENV. Between the trimmed V and J ends, which lost 2 bases and 4 bases, there was a span of 8 bases. This CDR3 contains 13 residues. In DNA form, the CDR3 reads TGTGCCAGCAGCCAAGACAGCAGCTATGGCTACACCTTC. Residues: CASSQDSSYGYTF.

The CDR3 coding sequence is TGTGCCAGCAGGAAGGGGGGAGGGGGTTACGAGCAGTACTTC. Protein product: CASRKGGGGYEQYF. The chain combines TRBV6-5 with TRBJ2-7; possible D gene TRBD2, 7 bases. The germline V gene encodes CDR1 MNHEY and CDR2 SVGAGI. Between the trimmed V and J ends, which lost 6 bases and 4 bases, there was a span of 16 bases. CDR3 length: 14 amino acids.

The chain uses TRBV1 and TRBJ1-5; TRBD1 was called by the table and not checked on the DNA. TRBV1 is a pseudogene. The CDR3 runs 17 residues. This chain's CDR3 is CTSSQDLIQDSNQPQHF. In nucleotides, the CDR3 is TGCACCAGCAGCCAAGATCTTATACAGGATAGCAATCAGCCCCAGCATTTT.

The chain links TRBV14 to TRBJ2-7; D might be TRBD2 (5 bases). Looked up from germline, CDR1 is SGHDN and CDR2 is FVKESK. V was shortened by 4 bases and J by 6 bases, with 10 bases between the two germline ends. The CDR3 has 12 residues. The CDR3: CASSPGVGEQYF. For the CDR3, the DNA is TGTGCCAGCAGCCCCGGGGTCGGCGAGCAGTACTTC. Full variable domain (missing parts from reference TRBV14 and TRBJ2-7): EAGVTQFPSHSVIEKGQTVTLRCDPISGHDNLYWYRRVMGKEIKFLLHFVKESKQDESGMPNNRFLAERTGGTYSTLKVQPAELEDSGVYFCASSPGVGEQYFGPGTRLTVT.

V gene TRBV18 combines with J gene TRBJ2-3; 8 bases agree with TRBD1. Germline V lookup: CDR1 KGHSH, CDR2 LQKENI. The CDR3 extends over 15 amino acids. Losses at the gene ends were 0 bases for V and 2 bases for J; bases not matched to a gene: 1. Here the CDR3 reads CASSPPTGATDTQYF. DNA of the CDR3: TGTGCCAGCTCACCACCGACAGGGGCCACAGATACGCAGTATTTT. Full variable domain (remainder filled in from reference TRBV18 and TRBJ2-3): NAGVMQNPRHLVRRRGQEARLRCSPMKGHSHVYWYRQLPEEGLKFMVYLQKENIIDESGMPKERFSAEFPKEGPSILRIQQVVRGDSAAYFCASSPPTGATDTQYFGPGTRLTVL.

The rearrangement joins TRBV7-2 to TRBJ1-2, with TRBD1 identical over 9 bases. With 4 bases clipped from V and 4 bases from J, the junction kept 7 bases outside the gene matches. The CDR3 covers 15 residues. Germline CDR1 and CDR2: SGHTA and FQGNSA. CDR3 protein: CASSSGQGKGYGYTF. CDR3 nucleotide sequence: TGTGCCAGCAGCTCCGGACAGGGGAAGGGCTATGGCTACACCTTC.